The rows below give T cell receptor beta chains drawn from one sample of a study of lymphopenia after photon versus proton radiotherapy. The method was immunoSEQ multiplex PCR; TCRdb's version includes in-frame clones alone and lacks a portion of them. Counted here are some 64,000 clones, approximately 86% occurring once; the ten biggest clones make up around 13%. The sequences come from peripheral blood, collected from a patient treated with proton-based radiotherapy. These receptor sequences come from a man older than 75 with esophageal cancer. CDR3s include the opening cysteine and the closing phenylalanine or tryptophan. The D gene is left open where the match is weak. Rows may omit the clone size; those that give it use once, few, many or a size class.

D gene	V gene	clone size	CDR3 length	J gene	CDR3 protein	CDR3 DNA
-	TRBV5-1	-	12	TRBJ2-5	CASSLAQETQYF	TGCGCCAGCAGCTTGGCCCAGGAGACCCAGTACTTC
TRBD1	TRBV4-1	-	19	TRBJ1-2	CASSQLFSWRGQGVYGHTF	TGCGCCAGCAGCCAACTCTTTAGCTGGCGGGGACAGGGGGTCTATGGCCACACCTTC
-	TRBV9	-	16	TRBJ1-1	CASSGPGGFLLSEAFF	TGTGCCAGCAGCGGACCGGGGGGTTTTCTTCTGTCTGAAGCTTTCTTT
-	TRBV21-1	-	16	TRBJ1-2	CASSIGNLGQLNGYTF	TGTGCCAGCAGCATTGGGAACCTTGGACAGTTAAATGGCTACACCTTC
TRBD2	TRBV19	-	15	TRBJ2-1	CASSTPSGWYNEQFF	TGTGCCAGTAGTACTCCTAGCGGGTGGTACAATGAGCAGTTCTTC
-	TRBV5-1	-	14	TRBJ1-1	CASSLPTENTEAFF	TGCGCCAGCAGCCTGCCGACGGAGAACACTGAAGCTTTCTTT
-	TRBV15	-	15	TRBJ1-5	CATSRDLVVNQPQHF	TGTGCCACCAGCAGAGATTTAGTCGTCAATCAGCCCCAGCATTTT
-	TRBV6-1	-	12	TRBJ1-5	CASSESGQPQHF	TGTGCCAGCAGTGAGTCTGGACAGCCCCAGCATTTT
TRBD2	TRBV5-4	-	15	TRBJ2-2	CASSPGTSINGELFF	TGTGCCAGCAGCCCCGGGACTAGCATCAACGGGGAGCTGTTTTTT
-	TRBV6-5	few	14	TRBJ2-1	CASSYSRGYNEQFF	TGTGCCAGCAGTTACTCGAGGGGTTACAATGAGCAGTTCTTC
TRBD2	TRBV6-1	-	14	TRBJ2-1	CASTRGVSYNEQFF	TGTGCCAGCACTCGGGGGGTTTCCTACAATGAGCAGTTCTTC
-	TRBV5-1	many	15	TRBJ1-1	CASSRGSYANTEAFF	TGCGCCAGCAGCAGGGGCAGTTATGCGAACACTGAAGCTTTCTTT
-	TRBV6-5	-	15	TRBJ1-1	CASSFSDWTNTEAFF	TGTGCCAGCAGTTTCTCTGATTGGACAAACACTGAAGCTTTCTTT
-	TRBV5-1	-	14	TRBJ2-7	CASSLSDGPYEQYF	TGCGCCAGCAGCCTGTCGGACGGCCCCTACGAGCAGTACTTC
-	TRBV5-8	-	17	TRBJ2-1	CASSRTYDGVAGNEQFF	TGTGCCAGCAGCCGGACGTATGACGGGGTCGCAGGCAATGAGCAGTTCTTC
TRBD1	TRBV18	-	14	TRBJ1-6	CASSPGQNNSPLHF	TGTGCCAGCTCCCCGGGACAGAATAATTCACCCCTCCACTTT
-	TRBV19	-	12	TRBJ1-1	CASITRRSEAFF	TGTGCCAGTATAACACGGCGATCTGAAGCTTTCTTT
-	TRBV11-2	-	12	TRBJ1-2	CASSVRTGGYTF	TGTGCCAGCAGCGTGAGGACTGGTGGCTACACCTTC
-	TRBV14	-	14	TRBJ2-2	CASSHGQNTGELFF	TGTGCCAGCAGCCATGGACAGAACACCGGGGAGCTGTTTTTT
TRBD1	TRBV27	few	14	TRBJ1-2	CASSLAGGAYGYTF	TGTGCCAGCAGTTTGGCAGGGGGCGCCTATGGCTACACCTTC
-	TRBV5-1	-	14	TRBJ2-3	CASTSAAVLDTQYF	TGCGCCAGCACCTCCGCAGCGGTACTAGATACGCAGTATTTT
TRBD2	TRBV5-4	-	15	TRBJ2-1	CASSFSGGSYNEQFF	TGTGCCAGCAGCTTTAGCGGGGGCTCCTACAATGAGCAGTTCTTC
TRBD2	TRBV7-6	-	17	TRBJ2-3	CASSLRLLGGGDDTQYF	TGTGCCAGCAGCTTACGCCTCCTTGGGGGGGGAGATGATACGCAGTATTTT
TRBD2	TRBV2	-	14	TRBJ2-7	CASSEGLAGDEQYF	TGTGCCAGCAGTGAGGGACTAGCGGGAGACGAGCAGTACTTC
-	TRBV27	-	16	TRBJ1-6	CASRPGVGSYNSPLHF	TGTGCCAGCAGACCAGGGGTGGGCTCCTATAATTCACCCCTCCACTTT
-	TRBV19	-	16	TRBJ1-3	CASSIRPGLSGNTIYF	TGTGCCAGTAGTATCCGCCCAGGCCTCTCTGGAAACACCATATATTTT
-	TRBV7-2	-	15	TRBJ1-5	CASSSRWGTNQPQHF	TGTGCCAGCAGCTCCAGGTGGGGGACAAATCAGCCCCAGCATTTT
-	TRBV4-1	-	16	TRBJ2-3	CASSQDRTGGPDTQYF	TGCGCCAGCAGCCAAGATCGGACGGGGGGCCCAGATACGCAGTATTTT
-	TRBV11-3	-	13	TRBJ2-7	CASSPRGSYEQYF	TGTGCCAGCAGCCCCAGGGGATCCTACGAGCAGTACTTC
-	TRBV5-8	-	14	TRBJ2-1	CASSPGGAWDEQFF	TGTGCCAGCAGCCCAGGTGGGGCCTGGGATGAGCAGTTCTTC
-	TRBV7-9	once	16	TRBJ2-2	CASSLVLPGDTGELFF	TGTGCCAGCAGCTTAGTCCTCCCCGGGGACACCGGGGAGCTGTTTTTT
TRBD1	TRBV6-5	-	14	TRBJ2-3	CASAGTASTDTQYF	TGTGCCAGCGCTGGGACAGCCAGCACAGATACGCAGTATTTT
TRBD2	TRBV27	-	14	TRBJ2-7	CASSRTSGIDEQYF	TGTGCCAGCAGCCGGACTAGCGGGATCGACGAGCAGTACTTC
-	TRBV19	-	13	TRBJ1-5	CASSSQTVQPQHF	TGTGCCAGTAGTTCCCAGACAGTACAGCCCCAGCATTTT
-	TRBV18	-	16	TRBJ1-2	CASSPSGPGANYGYTF	TGTGCCAGCTCACCATCTGGCCCGGGGGCGAACTATGGCTACACCTTC
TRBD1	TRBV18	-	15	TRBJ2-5	CASSRQGRVQETQYF	TGTGCCAGCTCCCGACAGGGTCGAGTCCAAGAGACCCAGTACTTC
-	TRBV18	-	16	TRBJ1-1	CAAQGGGAVTNTEAFF	TGTGCCGCCCAAGGGGGGGGCGCAGTGACGAACACTGAAGCTTTCTTT
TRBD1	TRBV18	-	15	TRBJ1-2	CASSPGQGGNYGYTF	TGTGCCAGCTCACCCGGACAGGGCGGTAACTATGGCTACACCTTC
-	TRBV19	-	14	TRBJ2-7	CASRGGTDLYEQYF	TGTGCCAGTAGGGGAGGAACAGACCTCTACGAGCAGTACTTC
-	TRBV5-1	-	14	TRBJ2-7	CASSLTGLYREQYF	TGCGCCAGCAGCTTGACAGGGTTGTATCGCGAGCAGTACTTC
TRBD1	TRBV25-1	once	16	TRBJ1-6	CASSTDWGQINSPLHF	TGTGCCAGCAGTACCGATTGGGGACAGATTAATTCACCCCTCCACTTT
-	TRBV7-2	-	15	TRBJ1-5	CASSLARGGEQPQHF	TGTGCCAGCAGCTTAGCGCGGGGCGGGGAACAGCCCCAGCATTTT
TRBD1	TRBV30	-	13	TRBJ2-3	CAGYRGSTDTQYF	TGTGCCGGGTACAGGGGTTCTACAGATACGCAGTATTTT
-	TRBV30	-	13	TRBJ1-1	CAWTGQMNTEAFF	TGTGCCTGGACAGGGCAAATGAACACTGAAGCTTTCTTT
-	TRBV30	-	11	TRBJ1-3	CAWSVGGTIYF	TGTGCCTGGAGTGTTGGGGGCACCATATATTTT
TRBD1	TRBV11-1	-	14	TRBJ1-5	CASSPDRSNQPQHF	TGTGCCAGCAGCCCGGACAGGTCTAATCAGCCCCAGCATTTT
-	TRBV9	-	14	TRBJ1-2	CASSVEGFGYGYTF	TGTGCCAGCAGCGTAGAGGGTTTTGGCTATGGCTACACCTTC
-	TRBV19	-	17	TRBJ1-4	CASSIWQGATTNEKLFF	TGTGCCAGTAGTATCTGGCAGGGTGCCACAACTAATGAAAAACTGTTTTTT
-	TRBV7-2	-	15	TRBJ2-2	CASSLGQGGSGELFF	TGTGCCAGCAGCTTAGGCCAGGGGGGATCCGGGGAGCTGTTTTTT